These 2 T cell receptor beta chains originate from one sample sequenced in a study of CD8+CD57+ T cells in acquired aplastic anemia. All patients picked for sequencing had shown, by flow cytometry, an expansion of CD8+CD57+ cells. Both TCR beta VDJ combination and CDR3 sequence profiling were carried out. Genomic DNA was the template for this profiling. MiXCR, applied by TCRdb to the reads, yields one record per CDR3 protein. The sample lists 200,000 to 250,000 distinct CDR3 sequences, about half seen once, with around 20% in the top ten. The sample was sorted CD4+, CD8+, or CD8+CD57+ T cells (not recorded which) from PBMCs. These receptors were obtained from a human donor with aplastic anemia.

This clonotype was detected only once. This chain connects TRBV19 to TRBJ1-5; 12 positions match TRBD1. The CDR3 runs to 16 residues. V was clipped by 6 bases and J by 11 bases; unmatched bases: 14. Germline CDR1 reads LNHDA; CDR2 reads SQIVND (reference sequence). The CDR3 sequence is CASRPGTGGQRGSQHF. As DNA, the CDR3 is TGTGCCAGTAGACCCGGGACAGGGGGCCAGCGGGGGTCCCAGCATTTT.

The CDR3 DNA is TGTGCCAGCAGCGTAAGGTTAGCTTATGAGCAGTTCTTC. Translating gives CASSVRLAYEQFF. The chain employs TRBV9 and TRBJ2-1; D remains unclear. Germline CDR1 and CDR2: SGDLS and YYNGEE. V was cut by 1 base and J by 8 bases, with 10 bases left in between. CDR3 size: 13 residues.